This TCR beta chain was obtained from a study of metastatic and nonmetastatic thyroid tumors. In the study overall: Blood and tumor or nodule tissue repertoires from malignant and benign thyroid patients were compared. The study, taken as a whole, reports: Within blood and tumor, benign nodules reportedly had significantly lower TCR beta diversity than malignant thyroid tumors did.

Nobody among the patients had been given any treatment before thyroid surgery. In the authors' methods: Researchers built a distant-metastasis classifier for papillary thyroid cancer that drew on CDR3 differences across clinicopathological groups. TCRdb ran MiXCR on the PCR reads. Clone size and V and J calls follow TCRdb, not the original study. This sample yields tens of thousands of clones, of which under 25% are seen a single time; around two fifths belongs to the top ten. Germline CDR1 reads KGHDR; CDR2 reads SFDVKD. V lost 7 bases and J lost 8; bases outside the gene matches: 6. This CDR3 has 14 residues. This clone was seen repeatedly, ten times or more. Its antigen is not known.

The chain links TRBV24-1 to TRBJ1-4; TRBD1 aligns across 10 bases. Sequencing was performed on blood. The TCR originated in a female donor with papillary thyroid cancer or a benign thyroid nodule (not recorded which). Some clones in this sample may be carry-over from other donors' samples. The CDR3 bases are TGTGCCACCAGCGCCGGGACAGGGGACGAAAAACTGTTTTTT. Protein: CATSAGTGDEKLFF.